Listed below are T cell receptor beta chains from one sample, sequenced in a study of molecular identifiers for immune sequencing clone quantification. TCRdb analysed the PCR reads with MiXCR anew, one entry per CDR3 protein. There are more than 450,000 distinct CDR3 sequences in the sample; over 20% occur only once, and 0.65% to 0.95% lies in the top ten. The sample was naive CD8+ T cells from blood, with Jurkat cell RNA spiked in. These receptors all come from a human donor in good health. Some libraries in this study had Jurkat cell RNA spiked in. The CDR3 runs from the conserved cysteine through the conserved F or W. D genes are given only for firm matches. Expanded clones get a size class; other rows say once, few or many, or leave the size out.

J,size,length,V,D,CDR3,DNA
TRBJ2-3,-,15,TRBV7-3,-,CASSLIATSTDTQYF,TGTGCCAGCAGCTTAATAGCGACTAGCACAGATACGCAGTATTTT
TRBJ2-1,few,15,TRBV4-1,-,CASSHAPGAGNEQFF,TGCGCCAGCAGCCACGCTCCCGGGGCAGGCAATGAGCAGTTCTTC
TRBJ2-7,many,11,TRBV20-1,-,CSASSSLEQYF,TGCAGTGCTAGTTCTAGTCTCGAGCAGTACTTC
TRBJ2-5,many,15,TRBV14,TRBD2,CASSPLAGLQETQYF,TGTGCCAGCAGCCCACTAGCGGGCTTACAAGAGACCCAGTACTTC
TRBJ2-7,-,10,TRBV5-3,-,CASPRGERYF,TGTGCCAGCCCCAGGGGCGAGCGGTACTTC
TRBJ1-4,many,15,TRBV14,-,CASSPGTAINEKLFF,TGTGCCAGCAGCCCCGGGACGGCCATTAATGAAAAACTGTTTTTT
TRBJ1-1,few,13,TRBV30,-,CAWSLTGSTEAFF,TGTGCCTGGAGTCTTACAGGATCAACTGAAGCTTTCTTT
TRBJ2-1,many,13,TRBV7-9,-,CASSRGTHNEQFF,TGTGCCAGCAGCCGCGGGACCCACAATGAGCAGTTCTTC
TRBJ2-6,-,16,TRBV5-1,-,CASSLARDSGANVLTF,TGCGCCAGCAGCTTGGCAAGGGACTCTGGGGCCAACGTCCTGACTTTC
TRBJ2-7,-,13,TRBV25-1,-,CASRGRDSYEQYF,TGTGCCAGCAGGGGCAGGGACTCCTACGAGCAGTACTTC
TRBJ2-2,-,15,TRBV7-9,-,CASSLGRVDTGELFF,TGTGCCAGCAGCTTAGGGAGGGTCGACACCGGGGAGCTGTTTTTT
TRBJ2-1,-,13,TRBV9,-,CASSVEWANEQFF,TGTGCCAGCAGCGTAGAATGGGCTAATGAGCAGTTCTTC
TRBJ2-3,many,13,TRBV29-1,-,CSVVTGGTDTQYF,TGCAGCGTTGTTACGGGGGGCACAGATACGCAGTATTTT
TRBJ2-7,many,11,TRBV20-1,-,CSARQSYEQYF,TGCAGTGCCCGACAGAGCTACGAGCAGTACTTC
TRBJ1-4,-,15,TRBV6-6,-,CASSYWGGENEKLFF,TGTGCCAGCAGTTACTGGGGGGGGGAGAATGAAAAACTGTTTTTT
TRBJ2-7,few,17,TRBV14,TRBD1,CASSHFNQGALSYEQYF,TGTGCCAGCAGCCACTTTAACCAGGGGGCCCTCTCCTACGAGCAGTACTTC
TRBJ1-6,-,14,TRBV7-6,TRBD1,CASSCGQGNSPLHF,TGTGCCAGCAGCTGTGGACAGGGGAATTCACCCCTCCACTTT
TRBJ2-5,many,13,TRBV5-6,TRBD1,CASSKTGDETQYF,TGTGCCAGCAGCAAGACAGGGGATGAGACCCAGTACTTC
TRBJ2-3,-,17,TRBV20-1,-,CSARARGGPPSTDTQYF,TGCAGTGCTAGAGCCAGAGGGGGACCTCCTAGCACAGATACGCAGTATTTT
TRBJ2-7,-,14,TRBV19,-,CASSTSGQPYEQYF,TGTGCCAGTAGTACATCCGGGCAGCCCTACGAGCAGTACTTC